The 24 T cell receptor beta chains listed next were all sequenced from one sample in a study of graft-versus-host responses after intestinal transplantation. Researchers placed some 200,000 CFSE-labeled responder cells in culture with some 200,000 irradiated, violet-dye-labeled stimulator cells. Using immunoSEQ multiplex PCR, the repertoire was profiled, and TCRdb retains in-frame clones only, with some absent. The sample lists roughly 13,000 clones, 30% to 40% occurring once. The sample consisted of alloreactive CD8+ T cells from a mixed lymphocyte reaction culture, taken before intestinal transplant. Described subset: CFSE-low proliferating T cells sorted from approximately six-day pre-transplant mixed lymphocyte reaction (GvH or HvG direction). These receptors were taken from a human patient who received an intestinal transplant.

This clone was seen only a few times. The rearrangement uses TRBV4-3 and TRBJ2-2; tentatively, D is TRBD1 (5 bases). The V end was cut by 0 bases, the J end by 0 bases, with 11 bases between. Germline lookup yields CDR1 LGHNA and CDR2 YSLEER. The CDR3 length is 17 residues. The CDR3 DNA sequence: TGCGCCAGCAGCCAAGATCGCGCAGGGACGAACACCGGGGAGCTGTTTTTT. Protein product: CASSQDRAGTNTGELFF.

This clone was detected a few times. The V call is TRBV6-5, the J call TRBJ2-1; TRBD2 matches 9 bases. The CDR3 is 16 residues long. Germline-derived CDR1 and CDR2 are MNHEY and SVGAGI. With V trimmed by 1 base and J by 12 bases, 13 bases remained unmatched. CDR3 sequence reads: CASSYWGSGGPVGQFF. DNA of the CDR3: TGTGCCAGCAGTTACTGGGGTAGCGGGGGCCCGGTAGGGCAGTTCTTC.

This clone was counted only a few times. V is TRBV7-8 and J is TRBJ2-7; D may be TRBD2 (6 bases). The CDR3 sequence is 13 residues long. V shed 1 base and J shed 6 bases, with 10 bases lying between them. CDR1 SGHVS and CDR2 FQNEAQ come from the germline V gene. The CDR3 bases are TGTGCCAGCAGCTTAGGCCCCGGGGGCGAGCAGTACTTC. It yields the protein CASSLGPGGEQYF.

This clone was recorded a few times. V gene TRBV7-8 combines with J gene TRBJ2-7, with D perhaps TRBD1 (6 bases). The CDR3 has 14 residues. V lost 3 bases, J lost 1 base, and 10 bases lay in between. Germline-derived CDR1 and CDR2 are SGHVS and FQNEAQ. CDR3 DNA: TGTGCCAGCAGCTTGGTAGGGACATCCTACGAGCAGTACTTC. It yields the protein CASSLVGTSYEQYF.

The chain carries TRBV7-2 and TRBJ2-5; D uncertain. The DNA end favors TRBJ2-7, so the J call may be wrong. The germline V gene encodes CDR1 SGHTA and CDR2 FQGNSA. The CDR3 spans 11 residues. The CDR3 DNA follows: TGTGCCAGCAGCTCGAACTACGAGCAGTACTTC. This sequence encodes CASSSNYEQYF.

This sequence joins TRBV7-8 and TRBJ2-1, with D maybe TRBD2 (7 bases). Trimming removed 3 bases at V and 0 bases at J, with 9 bases between. The V gene's germline CDR1 is SGHVS and CDR2 FQNEAQ. CDR3 size: 15 residues. CDR3 region: CASSFGGPSYNEQFF. Here the CDR3 DNA reads TGTGCCAGCAGCTTCGGGGGGCCCTCCTACAATGAGCAGTTCTTC.

This clone was counted between two and nine times. This sequence joins TRBV7-6 and TRBJ2-5; D may be TRBD2 (6 bases). This CDR3 is 15 amino acids long. Trimming left V 0 bases short and J 2 bases short, with 10 bases between. Per the germline V gene, CDR1 is SGHVS and CDR2 is FNYEAQ. The CDR3 is CASSLAWGTQETQYF. CDR3 DNA sequence: TGTGCCAGCAGCTTAGCCTGGGGGACTCAAGAGACCCAGTACTTC. Full variable domain (outside the CDR3, taken from reference TRBV7-6 and TRBJ2-5): GAGVSQSPRYKVTKRGQDVALRCDPISGHVSLYWYRQALGQGPEFLTYFNYEAQQDKSGLPNDRFSAERPEGSISTLTIQRTEQRDSAMYRCASSLAWGTQETQYFGPGTRLLVL.

The chain recombines TRBV5-4 with TRBJ2-1, with TRBD2 matching over 9 bases. CDR3 size: 15 residues. Germline trimming cut 0 bases from V and 5 bases from J; bases unmatched to any gene: 3. CDR1 SGHNT and CDR2 YYREEE come from the germline V gene (reference sequence). DNA for the CDR3: TGTGCCAGCAGCTTGGTAGCGGGGGCCAACAATGAGCAGTTCTTC. The encoded protein is CASSLVAGANNEQFF.

The V gene is TRBV2, the J gene TRBJ1-5, with 9 nucleotides matching TRBD1. CDR3 size: 15 residues. The germline V gene encodes CDR1 SNHLY and CDR2 FYNNEI. V lost 9 bases and J lost 0; bases outside the gene matches: 6. The CDR3 DNA reads as TGTGCCAGTCGGACAGGGGAATATAGCAATCAGCCCCAGCATTTT. It yields the protein CASRTGEYSNQPQHF.

The chain has TRBV28 and TRBJ2-2; D not resolved. Trimming removed 8 bases at V and 1 base at J, with 14 bases between. The CDR3 is 15 residues long. The germline gives CDR1 MDHEN, CDR2 SYDVKM. The CDR3 sequence is CASEDSSLNTGELFF. CDR3 nucleotides: TGTGCCAGCGAGGATTCCTCCCTGAACACCGGGGAGCTGTTTTTT.

There are a few counts of this clone. V gene TRBV30 combines with J gene TRBJ2-7; 8 positions match TRBD2. The CDR3 contains 13 residues. V trimming: 3 bases; J trimming: 2 bases; junction bases outside the gene matches: 3. Germline values: CDR1 GTSNPN, CDR2 SVGIG (reference sequence). DNA of the CDR3: TGTGCCTGGAGCACTAGCGGCGCCTACGAGCAGTACTTC. Its translation is CAWSTSGAYEQYF.

The V call is TRBV2, the J call TRBJ1-4; 7 positions agree with TRBD1. CDR1 is SNHLY, CDR2 FYNNEI, per germline. The CDR3 runs 15 residues. V was pared by 4 bases and J by 8 bases, with 10 bases of the junction left unmatched. The CDR3 coding sequence is TGTGCCAGCAGTGGGCTTCGGGACAGCCAGGAAAAACTGTTTTTT. Residues: CASSGLRDSQEKLFF.

This clone was observed a few times. The chain combines TRBV5-4 with TRBJ2-5; D not resolved. The CDR3 is 15 amino acids. The germline V gene has CDR1 SGHNT and CDR2 YYREEE (reference sequence). Trimming pared 3 bases from V and 2 bases from J, leaving 14 bases between. This chain's CDR3 is CASSYLDAGQETQYF. In DNA form, the CDR3 reads TGTGCCAGCAGCTACCTCGACGCAGGACAAGAGACCCAGTACTTC.

The chain couples TRBV30 to TRBJ2-3, with D tentatively TRBD1 (5 bases). CDR1 GTSNPN and CDR2 SVGIG come from the germline V gene (reference sequence). Trimming cost V 0 bases and J 1 base, with 5 bases left between them. This CDR3 region has 13 residues. The chain's CDR3 is CAWSVQGTDTQYF. As DNA, the CDR3 is TGTGCCTGGAGTGTACAGGGCACAGATACGCAGTATTTT.

This clone was observed a handful of times. CDR3 in amino acids: CASSSKLQGSNEQFF. CDR3 bases: TGTGCCAGCAGCTCGAAACTACAGGGCTCGAATGAGCAGTTCTTC. V usage is TRBV11-3 and J usage is TRBJ2-1, with D maybe TRBD1 (6 bases). From germline, CDR1 is SGHNT and CDR2 YENEEA. Trimming removed 4 bases from V and 7 bases from J, with 17 bases in between. The CDR3 contains 15 residues.

V and J are TRBV29-1 and TRBJ2-3, with D possibly being TRBD1 (6 bases). CDR3 length: 14 amino acids. V was pared by 3 bases and J by 1 base, with 11 bases between. In germline, CDR1 is SQVTM, CDR2 ANQGSEA. The chain's CDR3 is CSVDGAGGTDTQYF. CDR3 DNA: TGCAGCGTTGATGGGGCAGGGGGCACAGATACGCAGTATTTT.

As to this clone: Being one base from a much bigger clone, this may be a read error. V is TRBV27 and J is TRBJ2-7, with D possibly TRBD2 on 5 matching bases. In germline, CDR1 is MNHEY, CDR2 SMNVEV (reference sequence). Trimming left V 2 bases short and J 6 bases short, with 11 bases between. There are 13 residues in the CDR3. The CDR3 coding sequence is TGTGCCAGCAGTTTACTAGAGGGCAGCGAGCAGTACTTC. Protein: CASSLLEGSEQYF.

This clone was found a few times. The V and J genes are TRBV2 and TRBJ2-2, with a weak D call TRBD2 (6 bases). Germline V gene lookup returns CDR1 SNHLY and CDR2 FYNNEI. This CDR3 has 16 residues. V lost 0 bases, J lost 4 bases, and 12 bases lay in between. CDR3 protein: CASSEATSSPTGELFF. CDR3 DNA sequence: TGTGCCAGCAGTGAAGCTACTAGCTCCCCCACCGGGGAGCTGTTTTTT. The whole variable domain, filled in from reference TRBV2 and TRBJ2-2, reads EPEVTQTPSHQVTQMGQEVILRCVPISNHLYFYWYRQILGQKVEFLVSFYNNEISEKSEIFDDQFSVERPDGSNFTLKIRSTKLEDSAMYFCASSEATSSPTGELFFGEGSRLTVL.

A few counts support this clone. The chain links TRBV30 to TRBJ1-6, with 10 bases lining up with TRBD1. Germline values: CDR1 GTSNPN, CDR2 SVGIG (reference sequence). The V and J ends lost 5 bases and 9 bases, in that order; junction bases with no gene match: 7. This CDR3 has 14 residues. The CDR3 DNA reads TGTGCCTGGTCTACCGGGACAGGGGTTTCACCCCTCCACTTT. Its translation is CAWSTGTGVSPLHF.

The CDR3 DNA reads as TGTGCCAGTAGTATGGAGCGAAATCAGCCCCAGCATTTT. Translated, it gives CASSMERNQPQHF. The rearrangement joins TRBV19 to TRBJ1-5; D is undetermined. This CDR3 spans 13 amino acids. The germline CDR1 and CDR2 sequences are LNHDA and SQIVND (reference sequence). V lost 3 bases and J 4 bases, leaving 7 bases between the germline ends.

The chain uses TRBV11-1 and TRBJ1-2; no firm D call. V was clipped by 5 bases and J by 4 bases, with 20 bases between them. CDR1 and CDR2 from the germline V gene are SGHAT and FQDESV (reference sequence). The CDR3 has 16 amino acids. The CDR3 sequence is CASSEAEAGKTYGYTF. In DNA, the CDR3 is TGTGCCAGCAGCGAAGCTGAGGCTGGAAAGACCTATGGCTACACCTTC. Based on the CDR3 plus reference TRBV11-1 and TRBJ1-2, the full variable domain is EAEVAQSPRYKITEKSQAVAFWCDPISGHATLYWYRQILGQGPELLVQFQDESVVDDSQLPKDRFSAERLKGVDSTLKIQPAELGDSAMYLCASSEAEAGKTYGYTFGSGTRLTVV.

The genes are TRBV5-4 and TRBJ2-7; D uncertain. This CDR3 spans 13 amino acids. Germline CDR1 SGHNT, CDR2 YYREEE (reference sequence). Trimming took 0 bases from V and 1 from J, leaving 5 bases between them. CDR3 sequence (DNA): TGTGCCAGCAGCTTGGCACAGTCCTACGAGCAGTACTTC. This translates into CASSLAQSYEQYF.

The V and J genes are TRBV12-5 and TRBJ2-1; 9 bases map to TRBD2. The J segment lost 0 bases and the V segment lost 0 bases, leaving 3 bases of the junction unmatched. Germline lookup yields CDR1 LGHNT and CDR2 FRNRAP. CDR3 length equals 17 residues. The CDR3 loop is CASGLVLAGSSYNEQFF. CDR3 nucleotide sequence: TGTGCTAGTGGTTTGGTGCTAGCGGGAAGCTCCTACAATGAGCAGTTCTTC.

The J gene is TRBJ2-3, the V gene TRBV4-1; 9 bases match TRBD1. V lost 3 bases, J lost 6 bases, and 13 bases stayed unmatched. In germline, CDR1 is MGHRA, CDR2 YSYEKL. This CDR3 contains 17 residues. CDR3 sequence: CASSHLVVGTGSDTQYF. The CDR3 nucleotides are TGCGCCAGCAGCCATCTGGTAGTTGGGACAGGGTCCGATACGCAGTATTTT.